Following are 22 T cell receptor beta chains from one sample sequenced in a study of cytotoxic CD8 clonotypes in ibrutinib-treated CLL. The assay was immunoSEQ multiplex PCR, and TCRdb's table has in-frame clones only and misses some. The top ten hold 5.9% of the sample, which has over 200,000 clones, 70% seen once. The specimen was PBMCs, collected after 12 months of ibrutinib treatment. Receptor source: a human donor with chronic lymphocytic leukemia.

The chain links TRBV28 to TRBJ1-5, with D hard to call. V lost 6 bases, J lost 0 bases, and 15 bases lay in between. The CDR3 runs 16 residues. Germline CDR1 MDHEN, CDR2 SYDVKM. The CDR3 spells CASRSGFWSSNQPQHF. The DNA for the CDR3 is TGTGCCAGCAGGTCCGGTTTCTGGAGTAGCAATCAGCCCCAGCATTTT.

This clone was seen ten or more times. The chain carries TRBV10-3 and TRBJ2-1, with TRBD1 matching over 12 bases. Germline V CDR1 and CDR2: ENHRY, SYGVKD. The J segment lost 10 bases and the V segment lost 2 bases, leaving 3 bases of the junction unmatched. The CDR3 is 14 residues long. The CDR3 DNA sequence: TGTGCCATCAGTGAGGGGACAGGGGGCGAGGAGCAGTTCTTC. This sequence encodes CAISEGTGGEEQFF.

The CDR3 DNA follows: TGTGCCAGCTCACGGCGGGGGACCGGGGAGCTGTTTTTT. The encoded protein is CASSRRGTGELFF. The chain recombines TRBV18 with TRBJ2-2, with 7 bases lining up with TRBD2. Germline V gene lookup returns CDR1 KGHSH and CDR2 LQKENI. V lost 4 bases to trimming and J lost 5 bases; unmatched junction nucleotides: 1. This CDR3 is built from 13 residues.

The chain couples TRBV7-2 to TRBJ2-2; a possible D gene is TRBD1 (6 bases). The CDR3 is made up of 16 amino acids. The V and J ends lost 3 bases and 0 bases respectively, with 11 bases between them. Germline V gene data show CDR1 as SGHTA and CDR2 as FQGNSA. Written as DNA, the CDR3 is TGTGCCAGCAGCTTGGGTGGGGGCACGAACACCGGGGAGCTGTTTTTT. As protein: CASSLGGGTNTGELFF. Variable domain in full (rest from reference TRBV7-2 and TRBJ2-2): GAGVSQSPSNKVTEKGKDVELRCDPISGHTALYWYRQSLGQGLEFLIYFQGNSAPDKSGLPSDRFSAERTGGSVSTLTIQRTQQEDSAVYLCASSLGGGTNTGELFFGEGSRLTVL.

The V gene is TRBV30, the J gene TRBJ1-1; no firm D call. The CDR3 consists of 15 residues. Trimming took off 0 bases at V and 4 bases at J, with 15 bases between the two ends. Germline values: CDR1 GTSNPN, CDR2 SVGIG (reference sequence). CDR3 protein: CAWSVQRVTVTEAFF. CDR3 sequence (DNA): TGTGCCTGGAGTGTACAGCGGGTGACGGTCACTGAAGCTTTCTTT.

There are a few counts of this clone. The chain carries TRBV30 and TRBJ1-2, with 8 bases aligning to TRBD1. V was pared by 8 bases and J by 8 bases, with 10 bases of the junction left unmatched. The CDR3 is 12 amino acids. The germline V gene has CDR1 GTSNPN and CDR2 SVGIG (reference sequence). The CDR3 here is CAGGQGPRGYTF. As DNA, the CDR3 is TGTGCCGGCGGACAGGGCCCCCGGGGCTACACCTTC.

The rearrangement uses TRBV4-2 and TRBJ2-1; TRBD2 agrees at 9 bases. CDR1 and CDR2 from the germline V gene are LGHNA and YNFKEQ. This CDR3 has 15 residues. The V segment lost 1 base and the J segment 8 bases; nucleotides outside the gene matches: 6. For the CDR3, the DNA is TGTGCCAGCAGCCAAGGGAGTAGCGGGAGCTATGAGCAGTTCTTC. It codes for CASSQGSSGSYEQFF.

The DNA of the CDR3 is TGTGCCAGCAGTGACCTCTTGACAGGAACTAATGAAAAACTGTTTTTT. It encodes CASSDLLTGTNEKLFF. This chain connects TRBV28 to TRBJ1-4; weak D call: TRBD1 (6 bases). The CDR3 sequence is 16 residues long. Between the trimmed V and J ends, which lost 5 bases and 1 base, there was a span of 14 bases. CDR1 MDHEN and CDR2 SYDVKM come from the germline V gene.

In DNA, the CDR3 is TGTGCCAGCAGCTTGAGTTGGCGGGACACCTCTCTCTATGGCTACACCTTC. Translation gives CASSLSWRDTSLYGYTF. The V and J genes are TRBV5-6 and TRBJ1-2; tentative D call: TRBD1 (6 bases). In germline, CDR1 is SGHDT, CDR2 YYEEEE. V lost 1 base and J lost 4, with 20 bases in between. The CDR3 is 17 amino acids. The full variable domain, with the rest looked up from reference TRBV5-6 and TRBJ1-2, is DAGVTQSPTHLIKTRGQQVTLRCSPKSGHDTVSWYQQALGQGPQFIFQYYEEEERQRGNFPDRFSGHQFPNYSSELNVNALLLGDSALYLCASSLSWRDTSLYGYTFGSGTRLTVV.

The chain links TRBV5-4 to TRBJ2-7; 8 bases are shared with TRBD2. The CDR3 spans 15 residues. Per the germline V gene, CDR1 is SGHNT and CDR2 is YYREEE (reference sequence). Trimming cost V 4 bases and J 5 bases; bases outside gene matches: 11. CDR3: CASSGLRTSIHEQYF. The CDR3 DNA reads as TGTGCCAGCAGCGGGCTGCGGACTAGCATCCACGAGCAGTACTTC. The full variable domain, completed using reference TRBV5-4 and TRBJ2-7, is ETGVTQSPTHLIKTRGQQVTLRCSSQSGHNTVSWYQQALGQGPQFIFQYYREEENGRGNFPPRFSGLQFPNYSSELNVNALELDDSALYLCASSGLRTSIHEQYFGPGTRLTVT.

The genes are TRBV11-2 and TRBJ1-1; TRBD1 might be the D (6 bases). Germline V gene data show CDR1 as SGHAT and CDR2 as FQNNGV. The V and J ends lost 5 bases and 0 bases respectively, with 10 bases between them. The CDR3 is 14 amino acids. CDR3 nucleotides: TGTGCCAGCAGCCCAGGGGTCATGAACACTGAAGCTTTCTTT. Translation gives CASSPGVMNTEAFF.

The J gene is TRBJ1-1, the V gene TRBV4-1; TRBD1 matches at 7 bases. This CDR3 contains 15 residues. CDR1 and CDR2 (germline): MGHRA, YSYEKL. The J segment lost 0 bases and the V segment lost 3 bases, leaving 4 bases of the junction unmatched. The CDR3 here is CASSQIRGMNTEAFF. As DNA, the CDR3 is TGCGCCAGCAGCCAGATCAGGGGGATGAACACTGAAGCTTTCTTT.

To note about this clone: Germline is not matched at one junction end, which may reflect a read error. This chain joins TRBV7-3 and TRBJ2-1; D unresolved. The V gene's germline CDR1 is SGHTA and CDR2 FQGTGA. This CDR3 has 13 residues. CDR3 sequence reads: CASSFAGENEQFF. CDR3 bases: TGTGCTAGCAGCTTCGCAGGTGAAAATGAGCAGTTCTTC.

This clone has just one count. This chain connects TRBV27 to TRBJ2-3, with D possibly being TRBD2 (5 bases). Trimming shortened V by 2 bases and J by 1 base, and 10 bases separated the two germline ends. CDR1 and CDR2 (germline): MNHEY, SMNVEV (reference sequence). The CDR3 runs 15 residues. For the CDR3, the DNA is TGTGCCAGCAGTTTACAAGCGGCCCGCACAGATACGCAGTATTTT. Its protein is CASSLQAARTDTQYF.

This sequence joins TRBV7-6 and TRBJ1-1; TRBD1 aligns across 7 bases. Per germline, CDR1 SGHVS and CDR2 FNYEAQ. V shed 5 bases, J shed 3 bases, and the junction held 6 bases outside the gene matches. The CDR3 covers 14 residues. The DNA for the CDR3 is TGTGCCAGCAGCGCGGGACAGAGGGACACTGAAGCTTTCTTT. Residues: CASSAGQRDTEAFF. Supplemented by reference TRBV7-6 and TRBJ1-1, the full variable domain reads GAGVSQSPRYKVTKRGQDVALRCDPISGHVSLYWYRQALGQGPEFLTYFNYEAQQDKSGLPNDRFSAERPEGSISTLTIQRTEQRDSAMYRCASSAGQRDTEAFFGQGTRLTVV.

This clone occurred a few times. The V gene is TRBV5-5, the J gene TRBJ1-1, with no clear D. V dropped 2 bases and J dropped 7 bases, with 9 bases sitting between them. In germline, CDR1 is SGHKS, CDR2 YYEKEE (reference sequence). This CDR3 comprises 12 residues. The CDR3 bases are TGTGCCAGCAGCTTTATCCAGGATGAAGCTTTCTTT. This codes for CASSFIQDEAFF.

This chain uses TRBV7-3 with TRBJ1-1; TRBD1 matches at 7 bases. The germline V gene encodes CDR1 SGHTA and CDR2 FQGTGA. The CDR3 length is 15 residues. Germline trimming cut 3 bases from V and 1 base from J; bases unmatched to any gene: 5. The CDR3 spells CASSFTYRGNTEAFF. In DNA, the CDR3 is TGTGCCAGCAGCTTCACCTACAGGGGGAACACTGAAGCTTTCTTT. The variable domain in full, completed from reference TRBV7-3 and TRBJ1-1, reads GAGVSQTPSNKVTEKGKYVELRCDPISGHTALYWYRQSLGQGPEFLIYFQGTGAADDSGLPNDRFFAVRPEGSVSTLKIQRTERGDSAVYLCASSFTYRGNTEAFFGQGTRLTVV.

This clone was observed a handful of times. The V gene is TRBV7-2, the J gene TRBJ1-2; 10 nucleotides line up with TRBD1. The CDR3 is made up of 14 amino acids. The V gene's germline CDR1 is SGHTA and CDR2 FQGNSA. After removal of 4 bases from V and 3 bases from J, the junction contained 2 bases not matched to a gene. CDR3 sequence (DNA): TGTGCCAGCAGCTGGACAGGGGGGGACTATGGCTACACCTTC. Encoded protein: CASSWTGGDYGYTF.

J is TRBJ2-7 and V is TRBV28; tentatively, D is TRBD1 (5 bases). The germline CDR1 and CDR2 sequences are MDHEN and SYDVKM. Between the trimmed V and J ends, which lost 7 bases and 1 base, there was a span of 11 bases. The CDR3 contains 13 residues. CDR3 DNA: TGTGCCAGCATCCAGGACAAGTCCTACGAGCAGTACTTC. Encoded protein: CASIQDKSYEQYF.

The rearrangement links TRBV30 to TRBJ2-3, with 8 nucleotides matching TRBD2. The CDR3 covers 13 residues. Losses at the gene ends were 7 bases for V and 14 bases for J; bases not matched to a gene: 17. Germline values: CDR1 GTSNPN, CDR2 SVGIG (reference sequence). CDR3 bases: TGTGCCTCGCCCATCATGAACCGGGGGGGAATGTATTTT. It encodes CASPIMNRGGMYF.

A few counts support this clone. This chain joins TRBV28 and TRBJ2-7; D unresolved. Germline CDR1 is MDHEN and CDR2 is SYDVKM. This CDR3 contains 14 residues. V was trimmed by 6 bases and J by 2 bases, leaving 14 bases between them. CDR3 sequence: CASSQFQVAYEQYF. The CDR3 bases are TGTGCCAGCAGCCAATTTCAGGTGGCCTACGAGCAGTACTTC. The full variable domain, in which reference TRBV28 and TRBJ2-7 provide the parts outside the CDR3, is DVKVTQSSRYLVKRTGEKVFLECVQDMDHENMFWYRQDPGLGLRLIYFSYDVKMKEKGDIPEGYSVSREKKERFSLILESASTNQTSMYLCASSQFQVAYEQYFGPGTRLTVT.

This rearrangement joins TRBV13 to TRBJ2-3; 9 positions agree with TRBD2. The CDR3 runs to 16 residues. V lost 2 bases, J lost 5 bases, and 8 bases stayed unmatched. Germline V CDR1 and CDR2: PRHDT, FYEKMQ (reference sequence). CDR3 in DNA: TGTGCCAGCAGCTTAAATAGCGGGAGTACGAGAGATACGCAGTATTTT. It is translated as CASSLNSGSTRDTQYF. Drawing the rest from reference TRBV13 and TRBJ2-3, the complete variable domain is AAGVIQSPRHLIKEKRETATLKCYPIPRHDTVYWYQQGPGQDPQFLISFYEKMQSDKGSIPDRFSAQQFSDYHSELNMSSLELGDSALYFCASSLNSGSTRDTQYFGPGTRLTVL.